The subject of this entry is one T cell receptor (beta chain). CDR3 length: 16 amino acids. Trimming took 1 base from V and 2 from J, leaving 14 bases between them. Germline V gene data show CDR1 as SSHAT and CDR2 as FNYEAQ (reference sequence). PCR used 60 Vbeta primers and 13 Jbeta primers. Some clones are missing from TCRdb's copy, which holds only in-frame ones; the method was immunoSEQ multiplex PCR. Recorded for this sample: roughly 72,000 clones. This entry is derived from a study of cytomegalovirus exposure and HLA in healthy donors. The chain is built from TRBV7-7 and TRBJ2-5; D is undetermined. The sequencing input was PBMCs. This clonotype was obtained from a man younger than 30 in good health and CMV-seropositive. The CDR3 bases are TGTGCCAGCAGCTTAGGGCTGTCACCCCCTCAAGAGACCCAGTACTTC. Translated: CASSLGLSPPQETQYF.